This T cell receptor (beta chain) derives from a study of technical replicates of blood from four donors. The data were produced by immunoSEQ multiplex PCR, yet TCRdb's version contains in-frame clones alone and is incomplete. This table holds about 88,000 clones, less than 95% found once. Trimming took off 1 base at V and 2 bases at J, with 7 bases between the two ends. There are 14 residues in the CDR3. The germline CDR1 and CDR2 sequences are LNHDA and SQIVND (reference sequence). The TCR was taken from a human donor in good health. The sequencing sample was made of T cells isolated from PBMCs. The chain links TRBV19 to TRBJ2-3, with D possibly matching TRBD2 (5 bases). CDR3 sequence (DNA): TGTGCCAGTAGTATAGGGAGGAACACAGATACGCAGTATTTT. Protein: CASSIGRNTDTQYF.